This entry concerns a single T cell receptor beta chain. Those enrolled in Seattle joined during active infection and were followed longitudinally afterward. Germline loops: CDR1 SGHRS, CDR2 YFSETQ. The CDR3 is made up of 13 amino acids. Trimming removed 3 bases at V and 9 bases at J, with 10 bases between. The source of the sample is a study of blood T cell repertoires in COVID-19. Study-level information: Sources were T cells, B-cell-depleted T cells, or PBMCs; the material itself was cDNA or gDNA.

In the study's own analysis: Amplifying reference gene primers gave estimates of nucleated cell counts. The data were produced by immunoSEQ multiplex PCR, yet TCRdb's version contains in-frame clones alone and is incomplete. For V, J and clone size, that table is used; D and trimming come from the DNA. The table records just over 300,000 clones, about 90% of them present only once. The source of this sequence is a woman aged 30 to 39 with COVID-19, enrolled during active disease. Sequenced material: peripheral blood. The rearrangement uses TRBV5-1 and TRBJ1-6, with TRBD1 as a possible D gene (6 bases). In nucleotides, the CDR3 is TGCGCCAGCAGCTCACAGGGAAGTTCACCCCTCCACTTT. Amino acid sequence: CASSSQGSSPLHF.